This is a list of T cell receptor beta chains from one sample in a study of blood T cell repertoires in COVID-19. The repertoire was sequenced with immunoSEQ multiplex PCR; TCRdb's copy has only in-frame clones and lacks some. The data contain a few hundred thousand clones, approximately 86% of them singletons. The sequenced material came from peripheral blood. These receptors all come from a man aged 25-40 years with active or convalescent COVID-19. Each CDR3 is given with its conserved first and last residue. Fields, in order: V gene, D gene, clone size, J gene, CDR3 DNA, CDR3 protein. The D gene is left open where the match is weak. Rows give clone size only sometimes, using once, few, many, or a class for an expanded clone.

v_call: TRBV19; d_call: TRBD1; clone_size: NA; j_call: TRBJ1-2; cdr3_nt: TGTGCCAGTATTCCTCGGACAGGGGCTCCGGTTGGCTACACCTTC; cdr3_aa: CASIPRTGAPVGYTF
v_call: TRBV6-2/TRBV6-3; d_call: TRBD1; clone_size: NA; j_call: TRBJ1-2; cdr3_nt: TGTGCCAGCAGTTACTCGGGACAGCACTATGGCTACACCTTC; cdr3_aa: CASSYSGQHYGYTF
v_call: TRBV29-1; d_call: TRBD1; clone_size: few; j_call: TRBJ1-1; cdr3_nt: TGCAGCGGACGGACAGGAAGGACTGAAGCTTTCTTT; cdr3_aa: CSGRTGRTEAFF
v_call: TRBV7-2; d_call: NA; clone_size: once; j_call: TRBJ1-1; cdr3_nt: TGTGCCAGCAGCTTAGGCAGTGATGAAGCTTTCTTT; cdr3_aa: CASSLGSDEAFF
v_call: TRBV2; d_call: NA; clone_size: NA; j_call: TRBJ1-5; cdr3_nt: TGTGCCAGCAGTGCTTGGGAGACGCAGCCCCAGCATTTT; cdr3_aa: CASSAWETQPQHF
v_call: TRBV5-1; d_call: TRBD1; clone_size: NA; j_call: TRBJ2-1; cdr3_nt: TGCGCCAGCAGCTTGGAAGGGACAGGGAGCAATGAGCAGTTCTTC; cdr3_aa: CASSLEGTGSNEQFF
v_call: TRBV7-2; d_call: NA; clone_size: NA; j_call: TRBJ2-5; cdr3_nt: TGTGCCAGCAGCCAGGGGCGCCAGCGGAACCAAGAGACCCAGTACTTC; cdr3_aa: CASSQGRQRNQETQYF
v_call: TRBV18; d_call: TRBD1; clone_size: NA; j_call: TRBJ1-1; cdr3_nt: TGTGCCAGCTCACCAGGGACAGGGGTGGGGAACACTGAAGCTTTCTTT; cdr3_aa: CASSPGTGVGNTEAFF
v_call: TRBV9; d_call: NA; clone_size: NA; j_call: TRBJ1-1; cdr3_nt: TGTGCCAGCAGCGTAGAGACAGAGGTCTGGCCTGAAGCTTTCTTT; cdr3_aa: CASSVETEVWPEAFF
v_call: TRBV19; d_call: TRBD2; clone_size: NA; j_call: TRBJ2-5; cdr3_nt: TGTGCCAGTAGTATAGGGACTAGCGGGGGGCAAGAGACCCAGTACTTC; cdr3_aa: CASSIGTSGGQETQYF
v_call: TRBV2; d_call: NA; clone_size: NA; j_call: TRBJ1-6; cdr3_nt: TGTGCCAGCAGTGAACCTAGGTCCTCGGGTGGATCACCCCTCCACTTT; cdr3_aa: CASSEPRSSGGSPLHF
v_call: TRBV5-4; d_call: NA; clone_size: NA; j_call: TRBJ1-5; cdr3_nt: TGTGCCAGCAGTCTGGACAGAGATCAGCCCCAGCATTTT; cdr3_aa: CASSLDRDQPQHF
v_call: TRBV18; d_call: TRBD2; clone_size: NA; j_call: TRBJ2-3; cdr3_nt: TGTGCCAGCTCCCTAGGACTAGCGGGGGTTCTCACAGATACGCAGTATTTT; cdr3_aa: CASSLGLAGVLTDTQYF
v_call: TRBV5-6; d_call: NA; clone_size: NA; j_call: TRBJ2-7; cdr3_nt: TGTGCCAGCAGCTTGCCGGCGGGGAGATACGAGCAGTACTTC; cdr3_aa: CASSLPAGRYEQYF
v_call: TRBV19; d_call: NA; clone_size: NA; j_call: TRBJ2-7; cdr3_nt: TGTGCCAGTACCGGGGGACAGCCGTCGAGAGAGCAGTACTTC; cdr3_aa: CASTGGQPSREQYF
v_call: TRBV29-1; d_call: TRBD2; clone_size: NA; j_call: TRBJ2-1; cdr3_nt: TGCAGCGTTCGATCGGGGGGGTATTTGAATGAGCAGTTCTTC; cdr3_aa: CSVRSGGYLNEQFF
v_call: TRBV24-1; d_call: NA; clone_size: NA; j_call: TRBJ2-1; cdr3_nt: TGTGCCACCAGTGACGCGATTTACAATGAGCAGTTCTTC; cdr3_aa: CATSDAIYNEQFF
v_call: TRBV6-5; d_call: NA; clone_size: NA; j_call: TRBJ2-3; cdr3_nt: TGTGCCAGCTCATCGGGGGCCGGGGGGGATACGCAGTATTTT; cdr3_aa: CASSSGAGGDTQYF
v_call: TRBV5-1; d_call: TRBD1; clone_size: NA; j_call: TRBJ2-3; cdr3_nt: TGCGCCAGCAGCTGGACAGGGGGCCGCGGCACAGATACGCAGTATTTT; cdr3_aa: CASSWTGGRGTDTQYF
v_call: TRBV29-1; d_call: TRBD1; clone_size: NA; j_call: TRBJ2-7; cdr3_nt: TGCAGCGCTACGGGACAGGGGAACTACGAGCAGTACTTC; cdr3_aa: CSATGQGNYEQYF
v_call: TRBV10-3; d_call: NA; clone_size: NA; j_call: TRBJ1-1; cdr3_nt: TGTGCCATCAGTGACCCGGGGATCGACACTGAAGCTTTCTTT; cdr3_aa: CAISDPGIDTEAFF
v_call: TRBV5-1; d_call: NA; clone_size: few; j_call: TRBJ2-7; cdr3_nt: TGCGCCAGCAGCTTGGCCGTCGGGCGGGGGCCGGCCTACGAGCAGTACTTC; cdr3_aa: CASSLAVGRGPAYEQYF
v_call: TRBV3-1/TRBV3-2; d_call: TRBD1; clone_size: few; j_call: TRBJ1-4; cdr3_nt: TGTGCCAGCAGCCACAGGGACAGATTAAATGAAAAACTGTTTTTT; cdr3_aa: CASSHRDRLNEKLFF
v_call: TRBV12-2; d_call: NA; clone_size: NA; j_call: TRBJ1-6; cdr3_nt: TGTGCAAGTCGCTGTGACAGGGGATCGAATTCACCCCTCCACTTT; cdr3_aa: CASRCDRGSNSPLHF
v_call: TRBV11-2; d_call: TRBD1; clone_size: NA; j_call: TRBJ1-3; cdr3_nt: TGTGCCAGCAGCTTAGACAGAACCGGGACAGGGAGGAACACCATATATTTT; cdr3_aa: CASSLDRTGTGRNTIYF
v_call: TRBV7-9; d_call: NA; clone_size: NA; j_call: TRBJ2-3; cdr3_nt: TGTGCCAGCAGCTTCGATACTATCACAGATACGCAGTATTTT; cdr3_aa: CASSFDTITDTQYF
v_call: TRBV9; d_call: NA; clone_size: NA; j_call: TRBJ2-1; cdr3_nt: TGTGCCAGCAGCCCCCAGACCGGACAGCCCTACAATGAGCAGTTCTTC; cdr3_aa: CASSPQTGQPYNEQFF
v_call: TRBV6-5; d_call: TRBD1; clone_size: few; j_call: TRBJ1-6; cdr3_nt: TGTGCCAGCAGTTCGGAGGGACAGGTCCCTTCACCCCTCCACTTT; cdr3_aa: CASSSEGQVPSPLHF
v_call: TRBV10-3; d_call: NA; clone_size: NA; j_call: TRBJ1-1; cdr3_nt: TGTGCCATCAGTCAGGGCGAAACTGAAGCTTTCTTT; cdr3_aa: CAISQGETEAFF
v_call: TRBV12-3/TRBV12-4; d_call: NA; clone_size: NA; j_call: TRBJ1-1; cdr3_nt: TGTGCCAGCAGTTTCGGGATGGAAGCTTTCTTT; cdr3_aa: CASSFGMEAFF
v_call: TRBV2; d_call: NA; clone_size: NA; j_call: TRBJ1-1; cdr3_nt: TGTGCCAGCAGTGAAGCCGGGACACCGAACACTGAAGCTTTCTTT; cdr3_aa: CASSEAGTPNTEAFF
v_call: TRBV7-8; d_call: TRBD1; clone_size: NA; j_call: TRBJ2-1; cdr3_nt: TGTGCCAGCAGCTTAGGTGTCTTGGGTGTCGAGGGGGCAAACAATGAGCAGTTCTTC; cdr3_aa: CASSLGVLGVEGANNEQFF
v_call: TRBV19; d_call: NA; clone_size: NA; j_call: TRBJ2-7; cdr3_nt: TGTGCCAGTGGCGTCGGGTTGTCCTACGAGCAGTACTTC; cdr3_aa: CASGVGLSYEQYF
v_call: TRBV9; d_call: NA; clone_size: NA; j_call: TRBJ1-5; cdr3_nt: TGTGCCAGCGCCCTAGGGCAGGGAGGGAATCAGCCCCAGCATTTT; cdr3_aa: CASALGQGGNQPQHF
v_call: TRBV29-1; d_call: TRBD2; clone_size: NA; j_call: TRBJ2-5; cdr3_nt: TGCAGCGCCGGCGGCGGGGGGGCGGAGACCCAGTACTTC; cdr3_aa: CSAGGGGAETQYF
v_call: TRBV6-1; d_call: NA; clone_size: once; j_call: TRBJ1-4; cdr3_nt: TGTGCCAGCAGTGAAGCAGCGAGTGCAACTAATGAAAAACTGTTTTTT; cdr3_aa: CASSEAASATNEKLFF
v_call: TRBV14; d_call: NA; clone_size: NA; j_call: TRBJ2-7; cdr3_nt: TGTGCCAGCAGCCAAGTTAGTTTACGGACGGGATCCTACGAGCAGTACTTC; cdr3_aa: CASSQVSLRTGSYEQYF